The 5 T cell receptor beta chains below were found in one sample sequenced in a study of blood T cells in healthy people across ages. A J-beta primer mix and a sample-barcoded 5' primer were used in a second PCR of about 7 to 11 cycles. TCRdb processed the 5' RACE reads anew with MiXCR; each CDR3 protein has one entry. The table shows around 1.1 million distinct CDR3 sequences, with approximately 38% occurring only once. Input material: blood. All receptors derive from a man younger than 30 in good health.

DNA of the CDR3: TGTGCCTGGATCCCCCTGAGCGGGGGGCGTAGTGAGACCCAGTACTTC. Translation gives CAWIPLSGGRSETQYF. The rearrangement joins TRBV30 to TRBJ2-5, with 9 bases identical to TRBD2. The CDR3 has 16 amino acids. CDR1 is GTSNPN, CDR2 SVGIG, per germline (reference sequence). V lost 4 bases and J lost 5; bases outside the gene matches: 14.

This rearrangement joins TRBV7-3 to TRBJ2-1; D is unresolved. The germline V and J ends were trimmed by 0 bases and 0 bases, with 9 bases remaining between them. Germline assignment: CDR1 SGHTA and CDR2 FQGTGA. The CDR3 is 16 residues long. The CDR3 is CASSLTPVSSYNEQFF. DNA of the CDR3: TGTGCCAGCAGCTTAACGCCCGTCAGCTCCTACAATGAGCAGTTCTTC. Using reference TRBV7-3 and TRBJ2-1 for the parts outside the CDR3, the full variable domain is GAGVSQTPSNKVTEKGKYVELRCDPISGHTALYWYRQSLGQGPEFLIYFQGTGAADDSGLPNDRFFAVRPEGSVSTLKIQRTERGDSAVYLCASSLTPVSSYNEQFFGPGTRLTVL.

This chain joins TRBV5-4 and TRBJ2-3; 7 bases agree with TRBD2. Germline CDR1 is SGHNT and CDR2 is YYREEE (reference sequence). The CDR3 extends over 16 amino acids. V shed 4 bases and J 0 bases; nucleotides not matched to a gene: 8. CDR3 residues: CASSRAGAESTDTQYF. CDR3 DNA: TGTGCCAGCAGCCGGGCGGGAGCGGAGAGCACAGATACGCAGTATTTT.

The table lists this clonotype with a few counts. The V call is TRBV2, the J call TRBJ2-5; no reliable D call. CDR1 is SNHLY and CDR2 is FYNNEI in the germline V gene. V was shortened by 4 bases and J by 1 base, with 10 bases between the two germline ends. The CDR3 contains 14 residues. CDR3 nucleotide sequence: TGTGCCAGCAGTGTTACAACCGCCCAAGAGACCCAGTACTTC. Residues: CASSVTTAQETQYF.

The V call is TRBV18, the J call TRBJ1-5, with D tentatively TRBD1 (5 bases). Germline V gene sequence: CDR1 KGHSH, CDR2 LQKENI. Trimming removed 3 bases at V and 6 bases at J, with 12 bases between. The CDR3 runs to 14 residues. CDR3 protein: CASSPAQVFQPQHF. CDR3 bases: TGTGCCAGCTCACCCGCACAGGTTTTTCAGCCCCAGCATTTT.